This T cell receptor (beta chain) was obtained from a study of cytomegalovirus exposure and HLA in healthy donors. With regard to this clone: Its antigen is still unknown.

Study results and caveats: Overall, about 160 TCR beta chains were annotated as cytomegalovirus-associated.

TCRdb's table, derived via immunoSEQ multiplex PCR, lists solely in-frame clones and lacks some. The sample holds 160,000 or so clones; 85% are singletons and the top ten take around 2.5%. The length of the CDR3 is 17 residues. Germline-derived CDR1 and CDR2 are MGHRA and YSYEKL. V lost 3 bases and J lost 6; bases outside the gene matches: 13. The TCR originated in a man younger than 40 in good health and CMV-seropositive. The sequencing input was PBMCs. The chain has TRBV4-1 and TRBJ1-5; TRBD1 aligns across 8 bases. The CDR3 DNA reads as TGCGCCAGCAGCCACCTAGGACAGGGACGCAGAGGTCAGCCCCAGCATTTT. Its protein product is CASSHLGQGRRGQPQHF.